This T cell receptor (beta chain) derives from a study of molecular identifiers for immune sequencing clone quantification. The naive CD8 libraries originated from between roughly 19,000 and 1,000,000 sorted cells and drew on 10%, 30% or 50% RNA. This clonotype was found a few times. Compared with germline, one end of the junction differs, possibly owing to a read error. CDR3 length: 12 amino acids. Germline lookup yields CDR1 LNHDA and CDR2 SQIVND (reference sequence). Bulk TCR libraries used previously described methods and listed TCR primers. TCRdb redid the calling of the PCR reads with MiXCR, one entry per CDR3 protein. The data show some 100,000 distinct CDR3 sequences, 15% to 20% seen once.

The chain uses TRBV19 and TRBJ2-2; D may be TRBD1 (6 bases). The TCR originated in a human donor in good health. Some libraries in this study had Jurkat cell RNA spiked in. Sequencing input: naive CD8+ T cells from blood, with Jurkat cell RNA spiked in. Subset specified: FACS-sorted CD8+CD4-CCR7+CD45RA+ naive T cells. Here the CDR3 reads CASERTVGEQFF. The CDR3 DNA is TGTGCCAGTGAAAGGACAGTCGGGGAGCAGTTTTTT.